This T cell receptor beta chain was captured in a study of naive and memory T cell subsets. This clonotype is categorized as medium-sized (0.01 to 0.1%). The antigen is unknown. Treatment specified: skin biopsy from PPD injection site in Mantoux-positive individual. Input was about 1 to 1,100 ng of DNase-treated total RNA without cell sorting. Alpha and beta constant region primers primed reverse transcription for blood and skin samples. The SP2 primer and nested alpha and beta constant region primers amplified ligated cDNA in four rounds. Each CDR3 protein gets one entry after TCRdb re-called the UMI-ligation and nested PCR reads with MiXCR. The sample records 15,000 to 20,000 distinct CDR3 sequences, roughly 9% being singletons. V was pared by 6 bases and J by 3 bases, with 9 bases between. Germline lookup yields CDR1 MNHNY and CDR2 SVGAGI (reference sequence). This CDR3 comprises 12 residues. Whole-study findings and limits: Far more TCRs reportedly came from tuberculin skin test site biopsies.

The rearrangement joins TRBV6-6 to TRBJ2-7; a possible D gene is TRBD1 (6 bases). The material was skin, obtained from a tuberculin skin test site. The sequence derives from an adult in good health. DNA for the CDR3: TGTGCCAGCAGCTCCAGGGGCTACGAGCAGTACTTC. Translated: CASSSRGYEQYF.